This T cell receptor (beta chain) was captured in a study of blood T cell repertoires in COVID-19. This clone was counted a single time. Some clones are missing from TCRdb's copy, which holds only in-frame ones; the method was immunoSEQ multiplex PCR. The sample shows over 200,000 clones, about 88% of them seen only once. The CDR3 is made up of 15 amino acids. The germline V gene encodes CDR1 MNHEY and CDR2 SVGAGI. The V end was cut by 7 bases, the J end by 2 bases, with 16 bases between. The clonotype comes from an older woman with acute or convalescent COVID-19. V and J are TRBV6-5 and TRBJ2-3, with D perhaps matching TRBD2 (5 bases). The material sequenced was peripheral blood. CDR3 residues: CASTFLGGPTDTQYF. CDR3 bases: TGTGCCAGCACTTTTCTCGGAGGTCCCACAGATACGCAGTATTTT.